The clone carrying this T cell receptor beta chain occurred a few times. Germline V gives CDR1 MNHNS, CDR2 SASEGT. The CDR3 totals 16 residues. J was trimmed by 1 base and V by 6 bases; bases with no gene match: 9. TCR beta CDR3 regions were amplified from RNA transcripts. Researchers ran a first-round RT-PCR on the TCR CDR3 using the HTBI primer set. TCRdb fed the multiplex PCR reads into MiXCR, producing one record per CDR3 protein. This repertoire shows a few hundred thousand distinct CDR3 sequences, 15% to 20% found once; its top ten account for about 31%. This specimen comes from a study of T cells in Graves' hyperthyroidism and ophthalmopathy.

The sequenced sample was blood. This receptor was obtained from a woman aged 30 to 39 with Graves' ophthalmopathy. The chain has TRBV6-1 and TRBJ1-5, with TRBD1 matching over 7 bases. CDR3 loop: CASRRTQGPSNQPQHF. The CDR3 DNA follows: TGTGCCAGCAGACGTACACAGGGGCCGAGCAATCAGCCCCAGCATTTT.